Each of the 6 T cell receptor beta chains below was sequenced from the same sample in a study of T cells in Graves' hyperthyroidism and ophthalmopathy. Regions amplified from RNA transcripts were the TCR beta CDR3 regions. An initial round of RT-PCR targeting the TCR CDR3 relied on the HTBI primer set. TCRdb reprocessed the multiplex PCR reads with MiXCR, giving one entry per CDR3 protein. The sample lists some 510,000 distinct CDR3 sequences, about a fifth occurring once. Sequenced material: blood. Receptors were obtained from a man aged 18 to 30 with Graves' hyperthyroidism.

This clonotype appeared many times. The V and J genes are TRBV28 and TRBJ1-1, with D maybe TRBD1 (6 bases). CDR1 and CDR2 (germline): MDHEN, SYDVKM. The CDR3 loop spans 14 amino acids. Deletions cut 5 bases from V and 2 bases from J, with 12 bases between. CDR3 region: CASSGWTDNTEAFF. Here the CDR3 DNA reads TGTGCCAGCAGTGGGTGGACAGATAACACTGAAGCTTTCTTT.

In this sample, this clonotype turned up many times. The chain has TRBV12-3 or TRBV12-4 and TRBJ2-2; D gene unclear. CDR3 length equals 15 residues. Trimming removed 4 bases from V and 4 bases from J, with 13 bases in between. CDR3 coding DNA: TGTGCCAGCAGTTCCTCAGAAGGGCCCACCGGGGAGCTGTTTTTT. This sequence encodes CASSSSEGPTGELFF.

This clonotype was observed a handful of times. V and J are TRBV3-1 and TRBJ2-7, with 7 bases matching TRBD1. Trimming took 4 bases from V and 2 from J; bases not matched to a gene: 5. Looked up from germline, CDR1 is LGHDT and CDR2 is YNNKEL (reference sequence). The CDR3 sequence is 14 residues long. The DNA of the CDR3 is TGTGCCAGCAGCCCCGTGACAGGGACCTACGAGCAGTACTTC. As protein: CASSPVTGTYEQYF.

This clonotype was picked up many times. This rearrangement joins TRBV7-6 to TRBJ2-7, with 9 positions matching TRBD1. CDR3 length equals 14 residues. Unmatched junction bases numbered 8, after V lost 5 bases and J lost 6 bases. The germline CDR1 and CDR2 sequences are SGHVS and FNYEAQ. The CDR3 nucleotides read TGTGCCAGCAGCCCCGGGACAGGGCGCTCCGAGCAGTACTTC. This encodes CASSPGTGRSEQYF.

This clonotype occurred many times. The V and J genes are TRBV27 and TRBJ2-7; TRBD1 agrees at 10 bases. CDR3 length equals 16 residues. CDR1 is MNHEY, CDR2 SMNVEV, per germline (reference sequence). The trim removed 5 bases at V and 3 bases at J, leaving 10 bases unmatched. The CDR3: CASSISTGGSLYEQYF. CDR3 coding DNA: TGTGCCAGCAGTATCTCGACAGGGGGCAGTCTCTACGAGCAGTACTTC.

In its sample, this clonotype was seen many times. The chain has TRBV4-1 and TRBJ1-2; the D gene is possibly TRBD1 (5 bases). Germline V gene sequence: CDR1 MGHRA, CDR2 YSYEKL. This CDR3 comprises 18 residues. Trimming left V 1 base short and J 4 bases short, with 22 bases between. The CDR3 DNA is TGCGCCAGCAGCCAAGTATTCCTTCCGCAGGGAGAGGGCTATGGCTACACCTTC. As protein: CASSQVFLPQGEGYGYTF.